The 8 T cell receptor beta chains presented below share a single source sample, sequenced in a study of type 1 regulatory T cells. Via MiXCR, TCRdb re-called the reads, giving one row per CDR3 protein. Of approximately 72,000 distinct CDR3 sequences in the sample, 63% are singletons; the top ten hold 7.6%. Their antigen targets remain unknown. Sequenced: cultured T cells, either the whole culture or a sorted T cell fraction (not recorded which). Subset defined: Tr1-enriched cell product generated in vitro against host alloantigens. The receptors here all came from a human donor in good health.

This sequence joins TRBV5-1 and TRBJ2-2, with 9 bases lining up with TRBD2. The ends lost 4 bases at V and 3 bases at J; junction bases unmatched: 19. CDR1 is SGHRS, CDR2 YFSETQ, per germline. CDR3 length: 20 residues. The CDR3 coding sequence is TGCGCCAGCAGCAGGGAGCCTGTCAGGCTGCTAGCGGGGTACACCGGGGAGCTGTTTTTT. This translates into CASSREPVRLLAGYTGELFF. The full variable domain, its missing parts supplied by reference TRBV5-1 and TRBJ2-2, is KAGVTQTPRYLIKTRGQQVTLSCSPISGHRSVSWYQQTPGQGLQFLFEYFSETQRNKGNFPGRFSGRQFSNSRSEMNVSTLELGDSALYLCASSREPVRLLAGYTGELFFGEGSRLTVL.

The CDR3 DNA follows: TGTGCCAGCAGCTTGAGAGCGGGAGGAGGTTCATACGAGCAGTACTTC. Protein product: CASSLRAGGGSYEQYF. The V and J genes are TRBV7-2 and TRBJ2-7; 9 bases agree with TRBD2. This CDR3 is built from 16 residues. After removal of 3 bases from V and 4 bases from J, the junction contained 10 bases not matched to a gene. Germline CDR1 is SGHTA and CDR2 is FQGNSA.

The chain links TRBV20-1 to TRBJ2-7, with 7 bases that match TRBD1. The CDR3 spans 12 residues. The germline V gene encodes CDR1 DFQATT and CDR2 SNEGSKA (reference sequence). CDR3 sequence reads: CSHARDSYEQYF. The CDR3 bases are TGCAGCCATGCCCGGGACAGCTACGAGCAGTACTTC.

V usage is TRBV7-8 and J usage is TRBJ2-2; tentative D call: TRBD2 (5 bases). V was pared by 1 base and J by 7 bases, with 13 bases between. This CDR3 spans 15 amino acids. CDR1 and CDR2 from the germline V gene are SGHVS and FQNEAQ. CDR3 DNA sequence: TGTGCCAGCAGCTTAGATGCCGCGGGTGGCGGGGAGCTGTTTTTT. Translated, it gives CASSLDAAGGGELFF.

This sequence joins TRBV6-5 and TRBJ1-1; the D gene is possibly TRBD1 (5 bases). The CDR3 covers 15 residues. Germline values: CDR1 MNHEY, CDR2 SVGAGI. V lost 2 bases to trimming and J lost 3 bases, with 13 bases between them. The CDR3 sequence: CASSYGGGRDTEAFF. The DNA for the CDR3 is TGTGCCAGCAGTTACGGTGGGGGTCGGGACACTGAAGCTTTCTTT.

In this sample, this clonotype turned up a few times. This chain connects TRBV29-1 to TRBJ2-3, with a weak D call TRBD2 (5 bases). The CDR3 runs to 15 residues. V dropped 4 bases and J dropped 5 bases, with 19 bases sitting between them. Germline V gene data show CDR1 as SQVTM and CDR2 as ANQGSEA. In DNA, the CDR3 is TGCAGCGTTGGAGGAGTTGGGCTAGCCGTAGATACGCAGTATTTT. It translates to CSVGGVGLAVDTQYF.

V is TRBV7-9 and J is TRBJ2-6; tentative D call: TRBD1 (5 bases). The CDR3 has 16 amino acids. Germline V gene data show CDR1 as SEHNR and CDR2 as FQNEAQ (reference sequence). With 3 bases removed from V and 2 bases from J, the gap between germline ends came to 11 bases. The CDR3 here is CASSFAGQPGANVLTF. The CDR3 region has the DNA TGTGCCAGCAGCTTCGCAGGACAACCTGGGGCCAACGTCCTGACTTTC.

The gene calls are TRBV4-1 and TRBJ2-4, with D possibly matching TRBD1 (5 bases). Germline CDR1 is MGHRA and CDR2 is YSYEKL. Trimming took off 4 bases at V and 1 base at J, with 11 bases between the two ends. The CDR3 runs to 15 residues. The CDR3 reads CASSLYDSAKNIQYF. DNA for the CDR3: TGCGCCAGCAGCCTATATGACAGTGCCAAAAACATTCAGTACTTC.